This is a list of T cell receptor beta chains from one sample in a study of blood T cell repertoires in COVID-19. This table comes from immunoSEQ multiplex PCR, and its TCRdb copy is limited to in-frame clones, with some not included. The profile covers about 160,000 clones, with 84% appearing a single time and roughly 20% taken by the ten largest. Sequenced: peripheral blood. The receptors originated from a woman of 80 years or more with acute or convalescent COVID-19. CDR3s include the opening cysteine and the closing phenylalanine or tryptophan. The order of the fields is J gene, V gene, CDR3 length, clone size, D gene, CDR3 DNA, CDR3 protein. The D gene is left open where the match is weak. For some rows the clone size is stated as once, few or many, or as a class when expanded; others skip it.

>TRBJ2-7|TRBV5-4|15|-|TRBD1
TGTGCCAGCAGCCATACGGGACAGGGGGCGTCCGAGCAGTACTTC
CASSHTGQGASEQYF
>TRBJ2-7|TRBV19|15|-|-
TGTGCCAGTAGGCGCCGGCCTAGCGAAGCCTACGAGCAGTACTTC
CASRRRPSEAYEQYF
>TRBJ1-1|TRBV6-5|13|-|-
TGTGCCAGCAGTTACAGCCCGGGCACTGAAGCTTTCTTT
CASSYSPGTEAFF
>TRBJ2-5|TRBV5-4|17|-|TRBD2
TGTGCCAGCAGTTGGAGGACTAGCGGGGCCCACCAAGAGACCCAGTACTTC
CASSWRTSGAHQETQYF
>TRBJ2-7|TRBV6-5|14|-|TRBD1
TGTGCCAGCAGCGTAGGGACAGATAGTTACGAGCAGTACTTC
CASSVGTDSYEQYF
>TRBJ2-1|TRBV19|15|-|-
TGTGCCAGTAGAGCCGGGGGAAGCTCCTACAATGAGCAGTTCTTC
CASRAGGSSYNEQFF
>TRBJ1-2|TRBV27|14|-|TRBD1
TGTGCCAGCACCTTACTGGACAGGGACTATGGCTACACCTTC
CASTLLDRDYGYTF
>TRBJ2-3|TRBV3-1/TRBV3-2|14|-|TRBD2
TGTGCCAGCAGCCAACGGACTAGATCAGATACGCAGTATTTT
CASSQRTRSDTQYF
>TRBJ1-6|TRBV28|15|-|-
TGTGCCAGCACCTCGATGACAGTCGGAAACTCACCCCTCCACTTT
CASTSMTVGNSPLHF
>TRBJ1-1|TRBV12-5|13|-|-
TGTGCTAGTGGTTTGCAGGGTATGGCTGAAGCTTTCTTT
CASGLQGMAEAFF
>TRBJ2-5|TRBV12-3/TRBV12-4|13|-|-
TGTGCCAGCAGTTCCAGGTTCCAAGAGACCCAGTACTTC
CASSSRFQETQYF
>TRBJ1-1|TRBV20-1|11|-|-
TGCAGTGCTAGCCGGAACACTGAAGCTTTCTTT
CSASRNTEAFF
>TRBJ1-5|TRBV4-2|15|-|-
TGTGCCAGCAGCCAAGATGAGGGCCCCTATCAGCCCCAGCATTTT
CASSQDEGPYQPQHF
>TRBJ2-6|TRBV30|12|-|-
TGTGCCTGCTCCTCTGGGGCCAACGTCCTGACTTTC
CACSSGANVLTF
>TRBJ2-7|TRBV5-4|15|-|TRBD1
TGTGCCAGCAGCCGTATCCACAGGGGGCACGACGAGCAGTACTTC
CASSRIHRGHDEQYF
>TRBJ1-3|TRBV7-2|15|-|TRBD1
TGTGCCAGCAGTCCCGGGACAGGCTCTGGAAACACCATATATTTT
CASSPGTGSGNTIYF
>TRBJ1-3|TRBV5-6|16|-|TRBD1
TGTGCCAGCAGCCGCGACAGGGGGCTTGGTGGAAACACCATATATTTT
CASSRDRGLGGNTIYF
>TRBJ1-3|TRBV25-1|14|-|TRBD1
TGTGCCAGCAGTGCGACAGGGTCTGGAAACACCATATATTTT
CASSATGSGNTIYF
>TRBJ1-6|TRBV7-9|15|-|-
TGTGCCAGCAGCTTAGTACGAGGGAGGAATTCACCCCTCCACTTT
CASSLVRGRNSPLHF
>TRBJ1-4|TRBV11-2|15|few|TRBD1
TGTGCCAGCAGCTTAAACAGGGGTGGGAATGAAAAACTGTTTTTT
CASSLNRGGNEKLFF
>TRBJ2-5|TRBV2|15|-|-
TGTGCCAGCAGTGATTGGGGCTTGGCGGAGGAGACCCAGTACTTC
CASSDWGLAEETQYF
>TRBJ2-7|TRBV6-5|15|-|-
TGTGCCAGCAGTTTCCGGGGACCAAGGGGGGGCGAGCAGTACTTC
CASSFRGPRGGEQYF
>TRBJ1-3|TRBV19|14|-|-
TGTGCCAGTAGTATTGGGCAGTTTGGAAACACCATATATTTT
CASSIGQFGNTIYF
>TRBJ1-2|TRBV7-9|16|-|TRBD1
TGTGCCAGCAGCCAACCGCGGGACAGGGCGAACTATGGCTACACCTTC
CASSQPRDRANYGYTF
>TRBJ2-7|TRBV19|14|-|-
TGTGCCAGTAGTAAGGCAGGAAGCTCCTACGAGCAGTACTTC
CASSKAGSSYEQYF
>TRBJ2-3|TRBV7-2|16|-|TRBD1
TGTGCCAGCAGCCAAAGCTGGGACAGGGGGCCAGATACGCAGTATTTT
CASSQSWDRGPDTQYF
>TRBJ2-1|TRBV13|15|-|TRBD2
TGTGCCAGCAGCTTGGGACTAGCGGGAGACAATGAGCAGTTCTTC
CASSLGLAGDNEQFF
>TRBJ2-1|TRBV7-2|13|-|-
TGTGCCAGCAGCTTAGCACTCCTCAATGAGCAGTTCTTC
CASSLALLNEQFF
>TRBJ1-3|TRBV19|14|-|TRBD1
TGTGCCAGTAGTATAGGACAGGGCGGAAACACCATATATTTT
CASSIGQGGNTIYF
>TRBJ1-2|TRBV25-1|14|-|TRBD1
TGTGCCAGCAGTGACACAGGGGGACGGTATGGCTACACCTTC
CASSDTGGRYGYTF
>TRBJ1-2|TRBV10-3|12|once|-
TGTGCCATCAGTGAGGCAGAAGATGGCTACACCTTC
CAISEAEDGYTF
>TRBJ1-1|TRBV7-9|14|-|TRBD1
TGTGCCAGCAGCTGGTACAGGGGGGGCACTGAAGCTTTCTTT
CASSWYRGGTEAFF
>TRBJ1-2|TRBV4-2|16|-|TRBD1
TGTGCCAGCAGCCAAGGGGGGACAGGGGGTAACTATGGCTACACCTTC
CASSQGGTGGNYGYTF
>TRBJ1-2|TRBV5-6|14|few|-
TGTGCCAGCAGAATATATAGCACAGGGTACGGCTACACCTTC
CASRIYSTGYGYTF
>TRBJ1-1|TRBV5-1|18|-|TRBD1
TGCGCCAGCAGCTTGTCAAGGCCAGGGGGAACCTTAAACACTGAAGCTTTCTTT
CASSLSRPGGTLNTEAFF
>TRBJ1-5|TRBV5-6|13|-|-
TGTGCCAGCAGCCTAGGAGTCAATCAGCCCCAGCATTTT
CASSLGVNQPQHF
>TRBJ2-2|TRBV15|16|-|-
TGTGCCACCAGCAGAGATAGATCTATCAACACCGGGGAGCTGTTTTTT
CATSRDRSINTGELFF
>TRBJ2-1|TRBV27|15|-|TRBD2
TGTGCCAGCAAGTCCGAGCGGGGGTGGGACAATGAGCAGTTCTTC
CASKSERGWDNEQFF
>TRBJ1-4|TRBV5-5|17|-|TRBD1
TGTGCCAGCAGCTTGGCCGGGAGACAGGGATCCGGAGAAAAACTGTTTTTT
CASSLAGRQGSGEKLFF
>TRBJ2-3|TRBV7-2|13|-|-
TGTGCCAGCAGCTTAGTGTTAGCGGTTACGCAGTATTTT
CASSLVLAVTQYF
>TRBJ2-7|TRBV10-2|14|-|-
TGCGCCACCACGAGAGAAAGGAGCTCCTACGAGCAGTACTTC
CATTRERSSYEQYF
>TRBJ2-3|TRBV5-1|16|-|TRBD2
TGCGCCAGCAGCCCTGGCGGGAGGTATCACACAGATACGCAGTATTTT
CASSPGGRYHTDTQYF
>TRBJ2-5|TRBV19|18|-|-
TGTGCCAGGATAGAAGAGTTCTTCGGTACGCGTAATTCGGAGACCCAGTACTTC
CARIEEFFGTRNSETQYF
>TRBJ2-7|TRBV7-5|14|-|-
TGTGCCAGAAGCACCCGGGACAGGGCCTACGAGCAGTACTTC
CARSTRDRAYEQYF
>TRBJ1-1|TRBV9|14|-|TRBD1
TGTGCCAGCAGCGCACAGGGGAATGGCGGTGAAGCTTTCTTT
CASSAQGNGGEAFF
>TRBJ2-2|TRBV18|16|-|-
TGTGCCAGCTCACCAAGGCAGGCAACGAACACCGGGGAGCTGTTTTTT
CASSPRQATNTGELFF
>TRBJ2-7|TRBV19|11|-|-
TGTGCCAGTACCGACTTTAACGAGCAGTACTTC
CASTDFNEQYF
>TRBJ1-2|TRBV19|15|many|TRBD1
TGTGCCAGTAGTACCACTTACAGGGGGAACTATGGCTACACCTTC
CASSTTYRGNYGYTF
>TRBJ2-7|TRBV5-4|14|-|-
TGTGCCAGCAGCTTGAAGGGGGTGACCTACGAGCAGTACTTC
CASSLKGVTYEQYF
>TRBJ1-1|TRBV28|14|-|TRBD1
TGTGCCAGCAGTTTGTACAGGGGGCCCACTGAAGCTTTCTTT
CASSLYRGPTEAFF
>TRBJ1-1|TRBV5-1|13|-|-
TGCGCCAGCAGCTTGAGAGGGAACACTGAAGCTTTCTTT
CASSLRGNTEAFF
>TRBJ2-1|TRBV6-5|11|-|-
TGTGCCAGCAGGACAAACAATGAGCAGTTCTTC
CASRTNNEQFF
>TRBJ1-4|TRBV4-3|16|-|-
TGCGCCAGCAGCCAAGATGTGGGCATAGTGAGTGAAAAACTGTTTTTT
CASSQDVGIVSEKLFF
>TRBJ2-2|TRBV18|15|once|-
TGTGCCAGCTCACCAAGTTGGGCCACCACCGGGGAGCTGTTTTTT
CASSPSWATTGELFF
>TRBJ1-5|TRBV19|15|few|-
TGTGCCAGTAGAACAGGACAGAATAGCAATCAGCCCCAGCATTTT
CASRTGQNSNQPQHF
>TRBJ2-5|TRBV23-1|13|-|TRBD1
TGCGCCAGCAGCGGACAGGACCAAGAGACCCAGTACTTC
CASSGQDQETQYF
>TRBJ1-5|TRBV19|19|-|TRBD1
TGTGCCAGCTCTCTCGAGGGACAGGGGAGTGGGAGTAGCAATCAGCCCCAGCATTTT
CASSLEGQGSGSSNQPQHF
>TRBJ1-6|TRBV19|14|-|-
TGTGCCAGTAGTATAGATAAGGGGTCGACACCCCTCCACTTT
CASSIDKGSTPLHF
>TRBJ2-1|TRBV7-2|18|-|TRBD2
TGTGCCAGCGAAAGAATCCGGTGGCGGGAGGGCCGGGTCAATGAGCAGTTCTTC
CASERIRWREGRVNEQFF